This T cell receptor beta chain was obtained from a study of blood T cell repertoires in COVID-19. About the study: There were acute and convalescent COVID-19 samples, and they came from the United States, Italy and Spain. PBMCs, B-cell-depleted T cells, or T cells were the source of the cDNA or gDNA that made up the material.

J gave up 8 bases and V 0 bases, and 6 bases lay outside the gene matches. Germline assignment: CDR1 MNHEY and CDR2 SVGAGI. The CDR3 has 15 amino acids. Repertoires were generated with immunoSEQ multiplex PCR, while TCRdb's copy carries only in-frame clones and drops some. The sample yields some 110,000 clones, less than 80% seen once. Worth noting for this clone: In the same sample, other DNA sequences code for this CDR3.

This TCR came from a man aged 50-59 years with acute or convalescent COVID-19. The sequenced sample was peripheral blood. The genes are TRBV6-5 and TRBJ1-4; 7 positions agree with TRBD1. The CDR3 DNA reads TGTGCCAGCAGTTACTCGAGACAGGGTAACGAAAAACTGTTTTTT. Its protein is CASSYSRQGNEKLFF.